These T cell receptor beta chains were read from a single sample in a study of CD8+CD57+ T cells in acquired aplastic anemia. MiXCR was run by TCRdb on the reads, yielding one entry per CDR3 protein. This table has about 200,000 distinct CDR3 sequences, approximately 35% appearing once. The sequenced sample was sorted CD4+, CD8+, or CD8+CD57+ T cells (not recorded which) from PBMCs. These receptors were collected from a human donor in good health, serving as a control. CDR3s include the opening cysteine and the closing phenylalanine or tryptophan. D genes are given only for firm matches. The size field is filled for only some rows; it gives once, few, many or a size class.

clone size	V gene	D gene	J gene	CDR3 protein	CDR3 DNA
many	TRBV7-9	TRBD2	TRBJ2-3	CASSSVGGIDTQYF	TGTGCCAGCAGCTCCGTCGGGGGGATCGATACGCAGTATTTT
.	TRBV18	.	TRBJ1-5	CASSPSNNQPQHF	TGTGCCAGCTCACCAAGCAACAATCAGCCCCAGCATTTT
many	TRBV20-1	TRBD1	TRBJ1-2	CSAPPGQGRFSYTF	TGCAGTGCTCCTCCGGGACAGGGGCGATTTAGCTACACCTTC
many	TRBV14	TRBD2	TRBJ2-7	CASSQDRGGAATYEQYF	TGTGCCAGCAGCCAAGATCGCGGGGGGGCTGCCACCTACGAGCAGTACTTC
.	TRBV5-1	.	TRBJ2-7	CASSSEPTDYEQYF	TGCGCCAGCAGCTCGGAACCGACAGACTACGAGCAGTACTTC
once	TRBV12-3/TRBV12-4	.	TRBJ2-1	CASNLFPLLREQFF	TGTGCCAGCAATTTATTCCCCCTCTTACGTGAGCAGTTCTTC
few	TRBV3-1	.	TRBJ1-3	CASSQDMSSSGNTIYF	TGTGCCAGCAGCCAAGATATGTCCTCCTCTGGAAACACCATATATTTT
many	TRBV20-1	TRBD1	TRBJ2-1	CSARSPGQGRNEQFF	TGCAGTGCTAGAAGCCCAGGACAGGGGCGCAATGAGCAGTTCTTC
many	TRBV7-9	TRBD1	TRBJ1-1	CASSSNRGLRNTEAFF	TGTGCCAGCAGCTCTAACAGGGGCCTGCGGAACACTGAAGCTTTCTTT
.	TRBV2	.	TRBJ2-2	CASWFTGREHRGAVF	TGTGCCAGCTGGTTCACGGGCCGAGAACACCGGGGAGCTGTTTTT
many	TRBV6-5	TRBD1	TRBJ1-6	CASSSLGGGVHNSPLHF	TGTGCCAGCAGTTCTCTTGGAGGGGGCGTTCACAATTCACCCCTCCACTTT
.	TRBV15	.	TRBJ1-5	CATSRPEAGYQPQHF	TGTGCCACCAGCAGACCCGAGGCAGGGTATCAGCCCCAGCATTTT
many	TRBV7-9	TRBD1	TRBJ1-2	CASSPGQGDYGYTF	TGTGCCAGCAGCCCCGGACAGGGTGACTATGGCTACACCTTC
once	TRBV2	.	TRBJ2-5	CASSEAVRETQYF	TGTGCCAGCAGTGAAGCAGTACGGGAGACCCAGTACTTC
.	TRBV10-3	TRBD1	TRBJ1-4	CASSPQLARTGIQKLFF	TGTGCCAGCAGCCCCCAGCTCGCTCGGACAGGCATTCAAAAACTGTTTTTT
many	TRBV7-9	.	TRBJ1-6	CASSLALNSPLHF	TGTGCCAGCAGCTTAGCTCTTAATTCACCCCTCCACTTT
.	TRBV29-1	.	TRBJ1-3	CSVRRPSCGNTIYF	TGCAGCGTTAGACGGCCGAGCTGTGGAAACACCATATATTTT
many	TRBV20-1	.	TRBJ1-3	CSALRVSGNTIYF	TGCAGTGCTCTGAGGGTTTCTGGAAACACCATATATTTT
.	TRBV12-3/TRBV12-4	.	TRBJ2-4	CASSVDRGGNIQYF	TGTGCCAGCAGTGTCGACCGGGGAGGAAACATTCAGTACTTC
few	TRBV20-1	.	TRBJ1-4	CSARDSRWGEKLFF	TGCAGTGCTAGAGACTCGAGGTGGGGTGAAAAACTGTTTTTT
few	TRBV7-9	.	TRBJ2-2	CASSQESGELFF	TGTGCCAGCAGCCAAGAAAGCGGGGAGCTGTTTTTT
.	TRBV29-1	.	TRBJ2-7	CSVGGTPYEQYF	TGCAGCGTTGGCGGAACGCCTTACGAGCAGTACTTC
.	TRBV2	TRBD1	TRBJ1-1	CASSGTGSGGTEAFF	TGTGCCAGCAGCGGGACAGGGAGCGGAGGCACTGAAGCTTTCTTT
.	TRBV9	TRBD1	TRBJ1-1	CASSVEEDRVLGAFF	TGTGCCAGCAGCGTAGAGGAGGACAGGGTATTAGGAGCTTTCTTT
many	TRBV7-9	TRBD2	TRBJ2-3	CASSLVLAGITDTQYF	TGTGCCAGCAGCTTAGTCCTAGCGGGTATCACAGATACGCAGTATTTT
many	TRBV12-3/TRBV12-4	.	TRBJ2-7	CASSFIVDYEQYF	TGTGCCAGCAGTTTTATCGTTGACTACGAGCAGTACTTC
.	TRBV7-9	.	TRBJ2-1	CASTDPWSEQFF	TGTGCCAGCACGGACCCCTGGAGTGAGCAGTTCTTC
many	TRBV29-1	TRBD2	TRBJ2-7	CSVGSRWVAGSEQYF	TGCAGCGTCGGGTCTAGGTGGGTAGCGGGAAGCGAGCAGTACTTC
once	TRBV15	TRBD1	TRBJ2-7	CATSRDRGTGGTYEQYF	TGTGCCACCAGCAGAGATCGAGGGACAGGGGGCACCTACGAGCAGTACTTC
few	TRBV7-2	TRBD1	TRBJ2-2	CASSARDRGTGELFF	TGTGCCAGCAGCGCCCGGGACAGGGGTACCGGGGAGCTGTTTTTT
many	TRBV20-1	.	TRBJ1-1	CSARAGAAAEAFF	TGCAGTGCTAGGGCGGGGGCGGCAGCTGAAGCTTTCTTT
many	TRBV29-1	.	TRBJ2-1	CSVDGTELYNEQFF	TGCAGCGTTGATGGGACGGAATTATACAATGAGCAGTTCTTC
.	TRBV29-1	TRBD1	TRBJ2-3	CTVQGAADTQYF	TGCACTGTACAGGGGGCCGCAGATACGCAGTATTTT
few	TRBV5-1	.	TRBJ2-2	CASSFMQSGQNTGELFF	TGCGCCAGCAGTTTCATGCAGTCGGGACAGAACACCGGGGAGCTGTTTTTT
many	TRBV7-2	.	TRBJ1-3	CASSSTMNSGNTIYF	TGTGCCAGCAGCTCGACCATGAACTCTGGAAACACCATATATTTT
.	TRBV19	TRBD1	TRBJ2-7	CASSKGAVYEQYF	TGTGCCAGTAGTAAGGGGGCGGTCTACGAGCAGTACTTC
many	TRBV2	TRBD1	TRBJ1-1	CASSLQGLDTEAFF	TGTGCCAGCAGTCTACAGGGGCTTGACACTGAAGCTTTCTTT